This TCR beta chain was sequenced in a study of control samples from healthy donors and cancer patients. Measured with immunoSEQ multiplex PCR; TCRdb has only the in-frame clones, and not every one. Here the sample spans approximately 150,000 clones, 94% being singletons. Germline CDR1 and CDR2: MNHNS and SASEGT. The CDR3 runs to 18 residues. The ends lost 1 base at V and 0 bases at J; junction bases unmatched: 9. The material sequenced was blood. This receptor was identified in a woman in her late teens or twenties in good health. The chain links TRBV6-1 to TRBJ1-3; 7 bases are a match to TRBD1. DNA for the CDR3: TGTGCCAGCAGTGAAGTTTGGGGCGGGACAGCCTCTGGAAACACCATATATTTT. It specifies CASSEVWGGTASGNTIYF.